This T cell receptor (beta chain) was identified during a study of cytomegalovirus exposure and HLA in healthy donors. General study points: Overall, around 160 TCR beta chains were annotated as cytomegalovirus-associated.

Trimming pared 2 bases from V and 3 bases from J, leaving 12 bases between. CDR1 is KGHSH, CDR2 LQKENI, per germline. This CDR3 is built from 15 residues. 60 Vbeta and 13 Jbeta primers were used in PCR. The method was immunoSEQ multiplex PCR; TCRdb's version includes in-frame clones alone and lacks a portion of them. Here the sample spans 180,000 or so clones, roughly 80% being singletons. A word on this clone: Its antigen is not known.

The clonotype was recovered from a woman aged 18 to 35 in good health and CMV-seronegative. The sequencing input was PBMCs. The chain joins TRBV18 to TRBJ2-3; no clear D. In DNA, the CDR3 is TGTGCCAGCTCACCAACCCCTAGTGGGACAGATACGCAGTATTTT. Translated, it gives CASSPTPSGTDTQYF.